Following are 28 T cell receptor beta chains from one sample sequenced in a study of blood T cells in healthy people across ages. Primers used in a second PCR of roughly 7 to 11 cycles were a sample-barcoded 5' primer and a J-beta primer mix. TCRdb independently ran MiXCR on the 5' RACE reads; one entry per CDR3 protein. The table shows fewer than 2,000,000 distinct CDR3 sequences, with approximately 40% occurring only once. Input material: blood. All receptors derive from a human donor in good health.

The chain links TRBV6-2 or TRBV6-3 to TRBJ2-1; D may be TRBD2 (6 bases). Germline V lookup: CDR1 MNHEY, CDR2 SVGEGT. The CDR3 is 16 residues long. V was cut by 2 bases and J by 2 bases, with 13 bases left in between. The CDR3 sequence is CASSYDEAGTYNEQFF. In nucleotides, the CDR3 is TGTGCCAGCAGTTACGACGAGGCGGGGACCTACAATGAGCAGTTCTTC.

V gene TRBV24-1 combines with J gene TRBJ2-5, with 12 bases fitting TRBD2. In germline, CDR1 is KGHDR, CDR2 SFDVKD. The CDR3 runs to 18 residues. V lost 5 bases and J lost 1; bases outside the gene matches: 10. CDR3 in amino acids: CATSGGETSGGLQETQYF. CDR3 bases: TGTGCCACCAGTGGTGGGGAGACTAGCGGGGGCCTCCAAGAGACCCAGTACTTC.

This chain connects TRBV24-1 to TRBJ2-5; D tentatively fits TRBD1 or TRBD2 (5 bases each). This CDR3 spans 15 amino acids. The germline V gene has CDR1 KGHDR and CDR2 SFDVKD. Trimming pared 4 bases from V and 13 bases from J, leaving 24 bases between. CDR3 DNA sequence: TGTGCCACCAGTGACCTCCGGGACGGGTTAATGATTCGGTACTTC. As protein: CATSDLRDGLMIRYF.

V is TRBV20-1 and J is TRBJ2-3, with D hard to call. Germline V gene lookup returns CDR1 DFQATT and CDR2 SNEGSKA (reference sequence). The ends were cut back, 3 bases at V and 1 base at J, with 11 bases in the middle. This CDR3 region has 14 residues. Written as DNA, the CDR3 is TGCAGTGCTAGGGAACTCCTTCGCACAGATACGCAGTATTTT. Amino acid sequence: CSARELLRTDTQYF.

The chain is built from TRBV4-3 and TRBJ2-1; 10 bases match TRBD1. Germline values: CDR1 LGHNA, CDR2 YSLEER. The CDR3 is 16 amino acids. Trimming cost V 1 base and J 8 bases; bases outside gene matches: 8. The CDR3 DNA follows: TGCGCCAGCAGCCAAGGCCTAAGACAGGGGGCCCATGAGCAGTTCTTC. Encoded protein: CASSQGLRQGAHEQFF.

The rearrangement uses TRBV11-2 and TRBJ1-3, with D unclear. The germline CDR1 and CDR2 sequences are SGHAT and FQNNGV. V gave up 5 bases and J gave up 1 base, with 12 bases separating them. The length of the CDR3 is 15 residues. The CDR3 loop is CASSPNAGSGNTIYF. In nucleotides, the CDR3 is TGTGCCAGCAGCCCCAACGCAGGATCTGGAAACACCATATATTTT. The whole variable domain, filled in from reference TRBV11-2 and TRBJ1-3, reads EAGVAQSPRYKIIEKRQSVAFWCNPISGHATLYWYQQILGQGPKLLIQFQNNGVVDDSQLPKDRFSAERLKGVDSTLKIQPAKLEDSAVYLCASSPNAGSGNTIYFGEGSWLTVV.

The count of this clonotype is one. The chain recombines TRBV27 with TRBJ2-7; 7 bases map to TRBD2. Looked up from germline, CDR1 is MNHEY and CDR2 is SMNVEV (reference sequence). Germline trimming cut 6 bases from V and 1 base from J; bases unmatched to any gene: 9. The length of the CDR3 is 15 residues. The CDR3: CASRPGLPFSYEQYF. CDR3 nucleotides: TGTGCCAGCAGACCGGGACTACCATTTTCCTACGAGCAGTACTTC.

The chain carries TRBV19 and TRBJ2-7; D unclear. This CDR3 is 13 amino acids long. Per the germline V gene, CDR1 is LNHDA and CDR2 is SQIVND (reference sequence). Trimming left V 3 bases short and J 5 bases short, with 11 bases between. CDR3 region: CASSMVQGHEQYF. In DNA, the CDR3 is TGTGCCAGTAGTATGGTTCAAGGCCACGAGCAGTACTTC.

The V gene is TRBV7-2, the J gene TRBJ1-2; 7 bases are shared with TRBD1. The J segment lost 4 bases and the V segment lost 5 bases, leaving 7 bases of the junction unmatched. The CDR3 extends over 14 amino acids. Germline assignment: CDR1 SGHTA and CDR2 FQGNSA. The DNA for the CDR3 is TGTGCCAGCAGCCCCCCCCGGGACAGCTATGGCTACACCTTC. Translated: CASSPPRDSYGYTF.

CDR3 residues: CASSYPSPLHF. DNA of the CDR3: TGTGCCAGCAGTTATCCTTCACCCCTCCACTTT. The chain employs TRBV6-2 or TRBV6-3 and TRBJ1-6; D remains unclear. V shed 3 bases and J shed 9 bases, with 3 bases lying between them. This CDR3 has 11 amino acids. CDR1 is MNHEY, CDR2 SVGEGT, per germline.

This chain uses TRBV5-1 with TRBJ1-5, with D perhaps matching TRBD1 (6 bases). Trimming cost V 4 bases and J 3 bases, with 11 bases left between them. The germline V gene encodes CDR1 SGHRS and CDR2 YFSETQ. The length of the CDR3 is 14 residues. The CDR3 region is CASSQTGLNQPQHF. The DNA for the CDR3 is TGCGCCAGCAGCCAAACAGGGCTCAATCAGCCCCAGCATTTT.

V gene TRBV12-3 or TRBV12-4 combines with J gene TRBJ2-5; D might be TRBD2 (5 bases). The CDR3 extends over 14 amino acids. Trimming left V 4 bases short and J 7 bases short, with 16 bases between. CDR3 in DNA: TGTGCCAGCAGTTCCCCCGGGAAGCCAGGGACCCAGTACTTC. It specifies CASSSPGKPGTQYF.

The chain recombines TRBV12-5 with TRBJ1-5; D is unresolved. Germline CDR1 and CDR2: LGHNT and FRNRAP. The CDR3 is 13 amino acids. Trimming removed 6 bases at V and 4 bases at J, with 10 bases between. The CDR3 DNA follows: TGTGCTAGTGGATACGGACGTAATCAGCCCCAGCATTTT. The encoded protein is CASGYGRNQPQHF.

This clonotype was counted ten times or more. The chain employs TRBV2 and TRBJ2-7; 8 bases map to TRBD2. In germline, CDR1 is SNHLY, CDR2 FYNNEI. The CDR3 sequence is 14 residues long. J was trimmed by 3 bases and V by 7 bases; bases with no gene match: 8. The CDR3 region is CASIGVAGSYEQYF. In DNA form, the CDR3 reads TGTGCCAGCATAGGAGTAGCGGGGAGCTACGAGCAGTACTTC.

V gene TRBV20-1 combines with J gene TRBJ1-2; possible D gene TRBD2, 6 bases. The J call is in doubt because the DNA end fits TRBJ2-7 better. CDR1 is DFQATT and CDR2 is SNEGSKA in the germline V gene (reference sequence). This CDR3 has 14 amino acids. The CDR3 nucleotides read TGCAGTGCTACTCTGCGGGGTGGGCCACGGGAGCAGTACTTC. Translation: CSATLRGGPREQYF.

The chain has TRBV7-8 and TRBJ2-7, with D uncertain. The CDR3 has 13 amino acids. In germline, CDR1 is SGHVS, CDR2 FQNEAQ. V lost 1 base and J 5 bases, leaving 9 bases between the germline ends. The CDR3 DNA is TGTGCCAGCAGCTTAGAGTACGATAACGAGCAGTACTTC. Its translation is CASSLEYDNEQYF.

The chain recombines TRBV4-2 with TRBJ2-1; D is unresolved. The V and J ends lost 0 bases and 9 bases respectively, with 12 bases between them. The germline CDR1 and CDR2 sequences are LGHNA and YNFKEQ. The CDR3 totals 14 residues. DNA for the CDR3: TGTGCCAGCAGCCAAGATCTGACGGCGGTTGAGCAGTTCTTC. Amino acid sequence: CASSQDLTAVEQFF.

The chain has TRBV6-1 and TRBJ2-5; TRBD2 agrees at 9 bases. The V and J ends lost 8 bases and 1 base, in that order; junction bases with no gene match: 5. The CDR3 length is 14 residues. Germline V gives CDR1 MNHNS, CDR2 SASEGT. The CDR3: CASQAGGGQETQYF. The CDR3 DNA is TGTGCCAGCCAAGCGGGGGGCGGCCAAGAGACCCAGTACTTC.

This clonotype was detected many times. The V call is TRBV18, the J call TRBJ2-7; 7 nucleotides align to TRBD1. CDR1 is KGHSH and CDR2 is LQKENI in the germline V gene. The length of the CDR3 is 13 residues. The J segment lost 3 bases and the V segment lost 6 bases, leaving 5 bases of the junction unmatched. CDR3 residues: CASSPGQNYEQYF. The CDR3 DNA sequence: TGTGCCAGCTCCCCGGGACAGAACTACGAGCAGTACTTC.

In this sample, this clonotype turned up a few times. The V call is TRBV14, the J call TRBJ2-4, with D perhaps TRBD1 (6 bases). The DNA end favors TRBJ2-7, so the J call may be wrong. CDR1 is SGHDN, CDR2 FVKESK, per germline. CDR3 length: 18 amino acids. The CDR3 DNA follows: TGTGCCAGCAGCCAAGAGGACCAGGGGCAATACAACTCCTACGAGCAGTACTTC. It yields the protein CASSQEDQGQYNSYEQYF.

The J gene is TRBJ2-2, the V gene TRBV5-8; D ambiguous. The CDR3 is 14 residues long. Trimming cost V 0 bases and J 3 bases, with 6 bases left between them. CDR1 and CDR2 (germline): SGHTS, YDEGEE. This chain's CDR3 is CASSLGEYTGELFF. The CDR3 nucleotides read TGTGCCAGCAGCTTGGGCGAATACACCGGGGAGCTGTTTTTT.

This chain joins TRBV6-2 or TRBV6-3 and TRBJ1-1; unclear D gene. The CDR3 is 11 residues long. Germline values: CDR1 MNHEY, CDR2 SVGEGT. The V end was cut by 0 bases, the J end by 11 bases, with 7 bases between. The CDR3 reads CASSYSISAFF. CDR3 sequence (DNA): TGTGCCAGCAGTTACTCTATTTCGGCTTTCTTT.

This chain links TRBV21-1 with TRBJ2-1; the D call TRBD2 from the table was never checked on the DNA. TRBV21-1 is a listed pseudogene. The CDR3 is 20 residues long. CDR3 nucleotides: TGTGCCAGCAGATACGGGACTAGCGGGCTACTCTTATCTTCCTACAATGAGCAGTTCTTC. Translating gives CASRYGTSGLLLSSYNEQFF.

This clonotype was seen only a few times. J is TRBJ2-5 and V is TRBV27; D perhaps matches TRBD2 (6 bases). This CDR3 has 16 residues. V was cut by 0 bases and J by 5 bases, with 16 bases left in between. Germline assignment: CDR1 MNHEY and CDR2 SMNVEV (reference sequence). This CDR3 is CASSLSVRGKLETQYF. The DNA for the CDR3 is TGTGCCAGCAGTTTATCGGTCCGGGGGAAGTTGGAGACCCAGTACTTC.

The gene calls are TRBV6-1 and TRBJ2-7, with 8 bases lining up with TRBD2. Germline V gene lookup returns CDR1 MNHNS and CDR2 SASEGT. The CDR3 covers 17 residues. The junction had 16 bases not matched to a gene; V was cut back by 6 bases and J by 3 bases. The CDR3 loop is CASRRYPGLEVNYEQYF. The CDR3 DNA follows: TGTGCCAGCAGGCGATACCCGGGACTAGAGGTTAACTACGAGCAGTACTTC.

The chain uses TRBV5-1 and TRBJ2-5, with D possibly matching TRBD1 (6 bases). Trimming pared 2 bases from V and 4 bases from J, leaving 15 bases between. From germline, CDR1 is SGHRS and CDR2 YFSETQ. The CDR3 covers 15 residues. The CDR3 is CASSLQPSTGETQYF. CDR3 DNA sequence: TGCGCCAGCAGCTTACAGCCCTCGACAGGAGAGACCCAGTACTTC.

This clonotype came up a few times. The CDR3 region is CATMEAGGTYNEQFF. The CDR3 nucleotides read TGTGCCACCATGGAGGCGGGGGGAACCTACAATGAGCAGTTCTTC. This chain uses TRBV7-8 with TRBJ2-1; 8 nucleotides match TRBD2. This CDR3 contains 15 residues. V lost 10 bases to trimming and J lost 2 bases; unmatched junction nucleotides: 10. Germline values: CDR1 SGHVS, CDR2 FQNEAQ.

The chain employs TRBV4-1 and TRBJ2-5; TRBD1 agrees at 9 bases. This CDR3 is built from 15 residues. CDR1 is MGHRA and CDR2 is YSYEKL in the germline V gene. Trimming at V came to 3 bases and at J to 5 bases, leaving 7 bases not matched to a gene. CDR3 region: CASSHGPGTGETQYF. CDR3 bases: TGCGCCAGCAGCCACGGGCCTGGGACAGGGGAGACCCAGTACTTC.